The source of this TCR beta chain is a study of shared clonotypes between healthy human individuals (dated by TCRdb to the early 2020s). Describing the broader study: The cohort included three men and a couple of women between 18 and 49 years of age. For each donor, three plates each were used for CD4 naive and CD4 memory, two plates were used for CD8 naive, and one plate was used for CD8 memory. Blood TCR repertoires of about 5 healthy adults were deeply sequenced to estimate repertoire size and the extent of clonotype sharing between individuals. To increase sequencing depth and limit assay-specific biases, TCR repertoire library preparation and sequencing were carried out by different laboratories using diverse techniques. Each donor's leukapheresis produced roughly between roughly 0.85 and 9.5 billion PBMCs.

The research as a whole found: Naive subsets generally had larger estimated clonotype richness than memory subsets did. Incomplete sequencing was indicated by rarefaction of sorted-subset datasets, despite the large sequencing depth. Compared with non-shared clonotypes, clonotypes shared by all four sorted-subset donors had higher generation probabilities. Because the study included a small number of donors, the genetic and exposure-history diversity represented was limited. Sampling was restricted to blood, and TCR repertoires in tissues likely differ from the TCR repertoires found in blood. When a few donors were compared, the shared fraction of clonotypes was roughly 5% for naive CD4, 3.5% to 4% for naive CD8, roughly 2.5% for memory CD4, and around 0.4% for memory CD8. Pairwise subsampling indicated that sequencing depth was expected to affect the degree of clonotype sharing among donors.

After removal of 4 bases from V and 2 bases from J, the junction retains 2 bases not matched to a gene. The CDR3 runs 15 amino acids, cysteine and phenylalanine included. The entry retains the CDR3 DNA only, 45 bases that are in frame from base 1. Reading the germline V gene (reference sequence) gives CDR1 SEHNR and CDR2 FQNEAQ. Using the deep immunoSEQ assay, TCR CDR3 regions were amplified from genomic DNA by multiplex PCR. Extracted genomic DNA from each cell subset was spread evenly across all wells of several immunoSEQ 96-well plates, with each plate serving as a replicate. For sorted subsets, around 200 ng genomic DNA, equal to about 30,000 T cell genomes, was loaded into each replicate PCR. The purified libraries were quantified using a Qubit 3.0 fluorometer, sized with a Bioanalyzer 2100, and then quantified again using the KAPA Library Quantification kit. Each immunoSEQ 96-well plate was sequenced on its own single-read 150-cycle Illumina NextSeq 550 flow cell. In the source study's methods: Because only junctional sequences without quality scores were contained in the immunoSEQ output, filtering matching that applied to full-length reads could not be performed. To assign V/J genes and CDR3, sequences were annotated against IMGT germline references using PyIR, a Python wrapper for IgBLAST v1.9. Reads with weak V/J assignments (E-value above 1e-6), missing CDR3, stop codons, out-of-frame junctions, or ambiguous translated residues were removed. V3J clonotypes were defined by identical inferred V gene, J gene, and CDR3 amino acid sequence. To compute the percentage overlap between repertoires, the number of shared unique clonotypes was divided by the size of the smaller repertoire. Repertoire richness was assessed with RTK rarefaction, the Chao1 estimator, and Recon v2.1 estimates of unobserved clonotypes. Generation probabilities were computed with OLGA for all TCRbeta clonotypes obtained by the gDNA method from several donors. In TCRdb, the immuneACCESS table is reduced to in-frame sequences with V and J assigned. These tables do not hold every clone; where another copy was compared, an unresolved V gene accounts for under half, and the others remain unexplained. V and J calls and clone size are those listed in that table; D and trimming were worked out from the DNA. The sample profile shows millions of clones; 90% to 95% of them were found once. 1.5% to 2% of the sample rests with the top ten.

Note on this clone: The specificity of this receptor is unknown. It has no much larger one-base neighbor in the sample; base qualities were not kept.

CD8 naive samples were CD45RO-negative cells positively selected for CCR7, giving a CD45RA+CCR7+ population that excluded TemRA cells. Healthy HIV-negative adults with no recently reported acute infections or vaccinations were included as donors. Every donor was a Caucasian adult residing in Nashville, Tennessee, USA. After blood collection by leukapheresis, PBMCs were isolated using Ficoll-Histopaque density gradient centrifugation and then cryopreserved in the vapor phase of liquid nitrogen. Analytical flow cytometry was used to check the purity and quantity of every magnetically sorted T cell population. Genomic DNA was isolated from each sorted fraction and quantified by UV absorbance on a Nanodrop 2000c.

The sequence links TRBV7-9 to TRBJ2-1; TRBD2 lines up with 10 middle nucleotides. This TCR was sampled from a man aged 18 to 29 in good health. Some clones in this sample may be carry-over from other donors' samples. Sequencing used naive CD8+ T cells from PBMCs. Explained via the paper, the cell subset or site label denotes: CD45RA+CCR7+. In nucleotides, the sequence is TGTGCCAGCAGCTATCTAGCGGGGGCCTACAATGAGCAGTTCTTC. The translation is CASSYLAGAYNEQFF.